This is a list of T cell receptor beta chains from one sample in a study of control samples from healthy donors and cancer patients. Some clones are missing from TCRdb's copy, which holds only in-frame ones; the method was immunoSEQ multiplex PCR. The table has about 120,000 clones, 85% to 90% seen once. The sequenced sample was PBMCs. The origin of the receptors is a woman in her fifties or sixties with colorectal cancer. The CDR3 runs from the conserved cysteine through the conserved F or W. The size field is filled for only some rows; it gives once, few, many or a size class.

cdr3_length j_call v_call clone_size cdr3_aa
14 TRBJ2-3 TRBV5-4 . CASSFGLLTDTQYF
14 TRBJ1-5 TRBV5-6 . CASSSLQGYQPQHF
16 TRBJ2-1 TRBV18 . CASSSTGGSSYNEQFF
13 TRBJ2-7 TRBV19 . CASSIREGLEQYF
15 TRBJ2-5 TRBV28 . CASRASGGGQETQYF
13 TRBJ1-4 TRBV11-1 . CASSRGAGEKLFF
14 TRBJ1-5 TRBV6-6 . CASSYFDGDQPQHF
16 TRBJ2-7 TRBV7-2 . CASSLEAPGGAYEQYF
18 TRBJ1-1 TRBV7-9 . CASSLAVSSTFRNTEAFF
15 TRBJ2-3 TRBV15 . CATSRDLVGSDTQYF
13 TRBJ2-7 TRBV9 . CASSPQPRGEQYF
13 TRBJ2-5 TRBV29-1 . CSVEMARKGAQYF
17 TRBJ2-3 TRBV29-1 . CSGRDRDKVVGTDTQYF
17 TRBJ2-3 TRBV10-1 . CASSESPVGWSTDTQYF
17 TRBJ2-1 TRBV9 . CASSVATSGSSYNEQFF
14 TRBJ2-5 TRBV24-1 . CATSDRNFQETQYF
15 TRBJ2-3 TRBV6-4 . CASSDSGGMTDTQYF
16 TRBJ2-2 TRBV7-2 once CASSLAGSGNTGELFF
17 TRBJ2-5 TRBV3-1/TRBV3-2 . CASSHTSGLAGGETQYF
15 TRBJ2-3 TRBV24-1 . CATAPGQGRADTQYF
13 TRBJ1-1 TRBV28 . CASSLGDSTEAFF
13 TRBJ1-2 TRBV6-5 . CASRPGTARGYTF
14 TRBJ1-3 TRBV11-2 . CASSSRLSGNTIYF
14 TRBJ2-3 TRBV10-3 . CAISEEGSLDTQYF
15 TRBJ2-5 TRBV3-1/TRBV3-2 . CASSPWTGPQETQYF
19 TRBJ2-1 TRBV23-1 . CASSQSAVLSGDYYNEQFF